This TCR beta chain was captured in a study of blood T cell repertoires in COVID-19. Data came from immunoSEQ multiplex PCR; TCRdb stores just in-frame clones and leaves some out. Of about 380,000 clones listed, more than 70% are singletons. Participants, about 18 to 90 years old, spanned 25 or so US areas. Among Cohort 3 donors, those recovered had two negative PCRs, clearance, or symptom resolution. The clonotype was recovered from a man aged 25 to 40 who had recovered from COVID-19. Specimen: PBMCs or T cells enriched from blood (not recorded which).

CDR3 amino acids: CASSQAFGTGTTYEQYF. DNA for the CDR3: TGTGCCAGCAGCCAAGCATTCGGGACAGGGACCACCTACGAGCAGTACTTC. This chain uses TRBV4-2 with TRBJ2-7; TRBD1 aligns across 9 bases. Germline V gene lookup returns CDR1 LGHNA and CDR2 YNFKEQ. This CDR3 contains 17 residues. The trim removed 1 base at V and 2 bases at J, leaving 9 bases unmatched.